The rows below give T cell receptor beta chains drawn from one sample of a study of cytomegalovirus exposure and HLA in healthy donors. Using immunoSEQ multiplex PCR, the repertoire was profiled, and TCRdb retains in-frame clones only, with some absent. The repertoire holds a few hundred thousand clones, with around four fifths as singletons. Material: PBMCs. All receptors derive from a woman in her forties or fifties in good health and CMV-seropositive. CDR3s include the opening cysteine and the closing phenylalanine or tryptophan. D genes are given only for firm matches. Part of the rows lack a size; the others show once, few, many or a class for expanded clones.

j_call: TRBJ2-1
clone_size: .
d_call: TRBD2
v_call: TRBV19
cdr3_nt: TGTGCCAGCAGTAGAGCGGGGAGCTCCTACAATGAGCAGTTCTTC
cdr3_aa: CASSRAGSSYNEQFF

j_call: TRBJ1-2
clone_size: .
d_call: .
v_call: TRBV23-1
cdr3_nt: TGCGCCAGCAGTCAATATTACTGTGGCTACACCTTC
cdr3_aa: CASSQYYCGYTF

j_call: TRBJ1-1
clone_size: .
d_call: .
v_call: TRBV6-5
cdr3_nt: TGTGCCAGCAGGAGAGACACTGAAGCTTTCTTT
cdr3_aa: CASRRDTEAFF

j_call: TRBJ2-7
clone_size: .
d_call: .
v_call: TRBV29-1
cdr3_nt: TGCAGCGTTGTAGGTGGGGGCACCTACTACGAGCAGTACTTC
cdr3_aa: CSVVGGGTYYEQYF

j_call: TRBJ2-7
clone_size: once
d_call: TRBD1
v_call: TRBV5-1
cdr3_nt: TGCGCCAGCAGCTCGCTTCAGGGGGTCTACGAGCAGTACTTC
cdr3_aa: CASSSLQGVYEQYF

j_call: TRBJ2-5
clone_size: .
d_call: TRBD2
v_call: TRBV4-1
cdr3_nt: TGCGCCAGCAGCCTAAGATTTAGCGGGGGACAAGAGACCCAGTACTTC
cdr3_aa: CASSLRFSGGQETQYF

j_call: TRBJ1-4
clone_size: few
d_call: TRBD1
v_call: TRBV5-6
cdr3_nt: TGTGCCAGCAGCTTGGAGACAGGGACTAATGAAAAACTGTTTTTT
cdr3_aa: CASSLETGTNEKLFF

j_call: TRBJ1-2
clone_size: .
d_call: .
v_call: TRBV6-5
cdr3_nt: TGTGCCAGCACCCCCCCCAACAGGGAATATGGCTACACCTTC
cdr3_aa: CASTPPNREYGYTF

j_call: TRBJ2-7
clone_size: .
d_call: TRBD2
v_call: TRBV5-6
cdr3_nt: TGTGCCAGCTACACGGCGGGGGTCTCCTACGAGCAGTACTTC
cdr3_aa: CASYTAGVSYEQYF

j_call: TRBJ1-2
clone_size: once
d_call: TRBD1
v_call: TRBV19
cdr3_nt: TGTGCCAGTAGATTACAGGGGGCATATGGCTACACCTTC
cdr3_aa: CASRLQGAYGYTF

j_call: TRBJ2-7
clone_size: .
d_call: .
v_call: TRBV5-1
cdr3_nt: TGCGCCAGCAGCTTCCGTGGGGCGTCCTACGAGCAGTACTTC
cdr3_aa: CASSFRGASYEQYF

j_call: TRBJ2-3
clone_size: .
d_call: .
v_call: TRBV21-1
cdr3_nt: TGTGCCAGCAGCATACGGACTAGCGGGGAGACAGATACGCAGTATTTT
cdr3_aa: CASSIRTSGETDTQYF

j_call: TRBJ2-1
clone_size: .
d_call: TRBD1
v_call: TRBV19
cdr3_nt: TGTGCCAGTCGACAGGGGATAGACTACAATGAGCAGTTCTTC
cdr3_aa: CASRQGIDYNEQFF

j_call: TRBJ1-2
clone_size: .
d_call: TRBD1
v_call: TRBV19
cdr3_nt: TGTGCCAGTACCGCGGGACAGGGGCCTTTTGTCACCTTC
cdr3_aa: CASTAGQGPFVTF

j_call: TRBJ2-2
clone_size: .
d_call: .
v_call: TRBV5-6
cdr3_nt: TGTGCCAGCAGCCCCGCACGGAGGACCGGGGAGCTGTTTTTT
cdr3_aa: CASSPARRTGELFF

j_call: TRBJ1-1
clone_size: .
d_call: .
v_call: TRBV28
cdr3_nt: TGTGCCAGCAGTATAGGGGTTCAGTTGGCCGCTTTCTTT
cdr3_aa: CASSIGVQLAAFF

j_call: TRBJ1-5
clone_size: .
d_call: .
v_call: TRBV7-2
cdr3_nt: TGTGCCAGCAGTTTGCAGGGGAGCAATCAGCCCCAGCATTTT
cdr3_aa: CASSLQGSNQPQHF

j_call: TRBJ2-1
clone_size: .
d_call: .
v_call: TRBV11-1
cdr3_nt: TGTGCCAGCAGCTTAGTTCCGGTCCTGGCGGAGAATGAGCAGTTCTTC
cdr3_aa: CASSLVPVLAENEQFF

j_call: TRBJ2-7
clone_size: .
d_call: TRBD1
v_call: TRBV19
cdr3_nt: TGTGCCAGTAGTAACCAGGGGGACTACGAGCAGTACTTC
cdr3_aa: CASSNQGDYEQYF

j_call: TRBJ2-3
clone_size: .
d_call: TRBD2
v_call: TRBV10-1
cdr3_nt: TGCGCCATCATACCGGGACTAGCGGGGGGAGAGGCAGATACGCAGTATTTT
cdr3_aa: CAIIPGLAGGEADTQYF

j_call: TRBJ2-3
clone_size: .
d_call: .
v_call: TRBV4-2
cdr3_nt: TGTGCCAGCAGCCAGGTCGGCCCAGGGAGGCCAGATACGCAGTATTTT
cdr3_aa: CASSQVGPGRPDTQYF

j_call: TRBJ1-1
clone_size: once
d_call: TRBD1
v_call: TRBV6-5
cdr3_nt: TGTGCCAGCAACCTCAGGGGGCAGACTGAAGCTTTCTTT
cdr3_aa: CASNLRGQTEAFF

j_call: TRBJ1-1
clone_size: .
d_call: TRBD1
v_call: TRBV11-2
cdr3_nt: TGTGCCAGCAGCTTAGTCGTGGACAGGGGGCTTGGCGCTTTCTTT
cdr3_aa: CASSLVVDRGLGAFF

j_call: TRBJ1-6
clone_size: .
d_call: .
v_call: TRBV10-3
cdr3_nt: TGTGCCATCACCTATAGATCCGATTCACCCCTCCACTTT
cdr3_aa: CAITYRSDSPLHF

j_call: TRBJ1-1
clone_size: .
d_call: TRBD1
v_call: TRBV6-5
cdr3_nt: TGTGCCAGCACCGTCTCTCGAGGGACAGGGGAAGCTTTCTTT
cdr3_aa: CASTVSRGTGEAFF

j_call: TRBJ1-4
clone_size: once
d_call: TRBD1
v_call: TRBV11-2
cdr3_nt: TGTGCCAGCAGCCCACGGGGGACAGGGGTGTTTAGTGAAAAACTGTTTTTT
cdr3_aa: CASSPRGTGVFSEKLFF

j_call: TRBJ2-7
clone_size: .
d_call: .
v_call: TRBV7-2
cdr3_nt: TGTGCCAGCAGCCCCCCCGGCGGGGTCTCCTACGAGCAGTACTTC
cdr3_aa: CASSPPGGVSYEQYF

j_call: TRBJ1-2
clone_size: .
d_call: TRBD1
v_call: TRBV28
cdr3_nt: TGTGCCAGCACCGGCATCGTCGACAGGGGTGGTGGCTACACCTTC
cdr3_aa: CASTGIVDRGGGYTF

j_call: TRBJ2-5
clone_size: .
d_call: TRBD2
v_call: TRBV19
cdr3_nt: TGTGCCAGTAGTTCGCGGGGGGTACAAGAGACCCAGTACTTC
cdr3_aa: CASSSRGVQETQYF

j_call: TRBJ2-5
clone_size: .
d_call: TRBD1
v_call: TRBV28
cdr3_nt: TGTGCCAGCAGCCTCTGGACAGGATCCCTCCGTCAAGAGACCCAGTACTTC
cdr3_aa: CASSLWTGSLRQETQYF

j_call: TRBJ1-1
clone_size: .
d_call: TRBD1
v_call: TRBV6-1
cdr3_nt: TGTGCCAGCAGTGATCAGGGGGCGCAAACTGAAGCTTTCTTT
cdr3_aa: CASSDQGAQTEAFF

j_call: TRBJ1-4
clone_size: .
d_call: .
v_call: TRBV7-9
cdr3_nt: TGTTCCAGCAGCGATACCAGGGAGGAACTGTTTTTT
cdr3_aa: CSSSDTREELFF

j_call: TRBJ2-5
clone_size: .
d_call: TRBD2
v_call: TRBV11-3
cdr3_nt: TGTGCCAGCAGCTCGAGCGGGACGGGGCAAGAGACCCAGTACTTC
cdr3_aa: CASSSSGTGQETQYF

j_call: TRBJ1-6
clone_size: .
d_call: .
v_call: TRBV11-1
cdr3_nt: TGTGCCAGCAGCTTAGCGTCAGGGGATTCACCCCTCCACTTT
cdr3_aa: CASSLASGDSPLHF

j_call: TRBJ2-1
clone_size: .
d_call: TRBD1
v_call: TRBV6-6
cdr3_nt: TGTGCCAGCAGTTACCTGACAGGGCCCTACAATGAGCAGTTCTTC
cdr3_aa: CASSYLTGPYNEQFF

j_call: TRBJ1-1
clone_size: .
d_call: .
v_call: TRBV7-2
cdr3_nt: TGTGCCAGCAGCTTCGAAAGACTCGTTAACACTGAAGCTTTCTTT
cdr3_aa: CASSFERLVNTEAFF

j_call: TRBJ2-1
clone_size: .
d_call: TRBD2
v_call: TRBV30
cdr3_nt: TGTGCCTGGAGTGTACGCCTAGCGGGGGGACTCCATCTGAATGAGCAGTTCTTC
cdr3_aa: CAWSVRLAGGLHLNEQFF

j_call: TRBJ1-5
clone_size: once
d_call: .
v_call: TRBV18
cdr3_nt: TGTGCCAGCTCACGTGGGGCCGGTCAGCCCCAGCATTTT
cdr3_aa: CASSRGAGQPQHF

j_call: TRBJ1-1
clone_size: .
d_call: TRBD1
v_call: TRBV6-5
cdr3_nt: TGTGCCAGTATTTACAGGGGAGGGAACACTGAAGCTTTCTTT
cdr3_aa: CASIYRGGNTEAFF

j_call: TRBJ2-5
clone_size: .
d_call: .
v_call: TRBV7-2
cdr3_nt: TGTGCCAGCAGCTTAGACCCCAACGGGGGTTTGGGGACCCAGTACTTC
cdr3_aa: CASSLDPNGGLGTQYF

j_call: TRBJ1-2
clone_size: .
d_call: TRBD1
v_call: TRBV6-5
cdr3_nt: TGTGCCAGCAGGCCAGGGGGCGCTTTCTATGGCTACACCTTC
cdr3_aa: CASRPGGAFYGYTF

j_call: TRBJ1-1
clone_size: few
d_call: TRBD1
v_call: TRBV5-1
cdr3_nt: TGCGCCAGCAGCTCTAATGGACAGGACACTGAAGCTTTCTTT
cdr3_aa: CASSSNGQDTEAFF

j_call: TRBJ1-2
clone_size: few
d_call: .
v_call: TRBV5-1
cdr3_nt: TGCGCCAGCAGCTTGGTAGCGAAGTCGGGGGGCTACACCTTC
cdr3_aa: CASSLVAKSGGYTF

j_call: TRBJ1-1
clone_size: .
d_call: .
v_call: TRBV13
cdr3_nt: TGTGCCAGCACCCCCCCTTGGCAGGGAGGAACTGAAGCTTTCTTT
cdr3_aa: CASTPPWQGGTEAFF

j_call: TRBJ1-2
clone_size: .
d_call: TRBD1
v_call: TRBV4-1
cdr3_nt: TGCGCCAGCAGCCACCCGGGACAGGGGTACTATGGCTACACCTTC
cdr3_aa: CASSHPGQGYYGYTF

j_call: TRBJ1-5
clone_size: .
d_call: TRBD1
v_call: TRBV28
cdr3_nt: TGTGCCAGCAGCCCGTTTACGGGACAGACGCAGCCCCAGCATTTT
cdr3_aa: CASSPFTGQTQPQHF

j_call: TRBJ1-2
clone_size: .
d_call: .
v_call: TRBV7-6
cdr3_nt: TGTGCCAGCAGCCCGCACCCGGGGAGGCTGGATGGCTACACCTTC
cdr3_aa: CASSPHPGRLDGYTF

j_call: TRBJ2-7
clone_size: .
d_call: TRBD1
v_call: TRBV28
cdr3_nt: TGTGCCAGCAGCCCGGACAGGGTCCACGAGCAGTACTTC
cdr3_aa: CASSPDRVHEQYF

j_call: TRBJ2-7
clone_size: .
d_call: TRBD2
v_call: TRBV9
cdr3_nt: TGTGCCAGCAGCGTAGTGGCTAGCGGGGGATTGTACGAGCAGTACTTC
cdr3_aa: CASSVVASGGLYEQYF

j_call: TRBJ2-6
clone_size: .
d_call: .
v_call: TRBV5-1
cdr3_nt: TGCGCCAGCAGTGGCGGTGGGGCCAACGTCCTGACTTTC
cdr3_aa: CASSGGGANVLTF

j_call: TRBJ2-2
clone_size: .
d_call: .
v_call: TRBV19
cdr3_nt: TGTGCCAGTAGGACTAGACGGGGACCCGGGGAGCTGTTTTTT
cdr3_aa: CASRTRRGPGELFF

j_call: TRBJ2-5
clone_size: once
d_call: TRBD1
v_call: TRBV5-1
cdr3_nt: TGCGCCAGCAGTTCACTCACAGGGGAAGAGACCCAGTACTTC
cdr3_aa: CASSSLTGEETQYF

j_call: TRBJ1-5
clone_size: few
d_call: .
v_call: TRBV5-6
cdr3_nt: TGTGCCAGCAGCTTGCCAGGGGCAAATCAGCCCCAGCATTTT
cdr3_aa: CASSLPGANQPQHF

j_call: TRBJ2-3
clone_size: .
d_call: TRBD2
v_call: TRBV18
cdr3_nt: TGTGCCAGCTCACAAGATGCGGGAGGAAGCACAGATACGCAGTATTTT
cdr3_aa: CASSQDAGGSTDTQYF